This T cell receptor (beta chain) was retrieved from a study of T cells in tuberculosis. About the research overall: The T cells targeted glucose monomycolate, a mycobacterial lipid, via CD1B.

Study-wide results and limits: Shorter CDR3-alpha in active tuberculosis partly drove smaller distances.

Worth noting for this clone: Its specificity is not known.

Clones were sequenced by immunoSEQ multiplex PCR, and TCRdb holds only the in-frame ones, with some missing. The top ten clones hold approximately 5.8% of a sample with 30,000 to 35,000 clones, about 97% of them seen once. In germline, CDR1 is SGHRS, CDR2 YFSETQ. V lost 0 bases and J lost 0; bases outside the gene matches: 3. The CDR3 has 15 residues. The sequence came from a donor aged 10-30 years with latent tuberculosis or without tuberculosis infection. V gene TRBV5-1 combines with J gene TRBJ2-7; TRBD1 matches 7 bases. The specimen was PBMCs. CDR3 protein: CASSLGPGGSYEQYF. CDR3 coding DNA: TGCGCCAGCAGCTTGGGTCCAGGGGGCTCCTACGAGCAGTACTTC.